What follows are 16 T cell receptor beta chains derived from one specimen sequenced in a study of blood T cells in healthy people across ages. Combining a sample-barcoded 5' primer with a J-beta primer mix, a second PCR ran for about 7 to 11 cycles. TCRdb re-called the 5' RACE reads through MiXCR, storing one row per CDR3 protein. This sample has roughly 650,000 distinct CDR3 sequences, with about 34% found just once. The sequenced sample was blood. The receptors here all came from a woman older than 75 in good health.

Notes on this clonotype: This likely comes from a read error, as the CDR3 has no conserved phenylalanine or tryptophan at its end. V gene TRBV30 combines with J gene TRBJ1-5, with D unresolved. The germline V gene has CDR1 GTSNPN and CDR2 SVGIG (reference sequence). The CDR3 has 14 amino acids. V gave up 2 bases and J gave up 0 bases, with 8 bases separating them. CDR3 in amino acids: CAWSSINSNQPQHV. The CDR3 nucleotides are TGTGCCTGGAGTTCGATCAATAGCAATCAGCCCCAGCATGTT.

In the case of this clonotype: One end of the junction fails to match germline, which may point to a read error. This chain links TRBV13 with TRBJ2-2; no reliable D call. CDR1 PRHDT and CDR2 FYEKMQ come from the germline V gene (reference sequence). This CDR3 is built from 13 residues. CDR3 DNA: TGTGTCAGCAGCTTAGAACGGTCCGGGGAGCTGTTTTTT. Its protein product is CVSSLERSGELFF.

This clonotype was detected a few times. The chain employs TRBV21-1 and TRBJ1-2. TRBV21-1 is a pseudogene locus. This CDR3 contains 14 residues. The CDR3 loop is CASSKGQWGCGYTF. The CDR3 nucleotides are TGTGCCAGCAGCAAAGGCCAGTGGGGTTGTGGCTACACCTTC.

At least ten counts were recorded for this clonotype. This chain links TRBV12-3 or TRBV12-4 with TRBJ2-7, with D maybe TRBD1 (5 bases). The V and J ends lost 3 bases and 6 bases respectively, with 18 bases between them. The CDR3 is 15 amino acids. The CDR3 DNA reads TGTGCCAGCAGTTTGAGGTCGATAGGGGTTGTCGAGCAGTACTTC. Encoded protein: CASSLRSIGVVEQYF.

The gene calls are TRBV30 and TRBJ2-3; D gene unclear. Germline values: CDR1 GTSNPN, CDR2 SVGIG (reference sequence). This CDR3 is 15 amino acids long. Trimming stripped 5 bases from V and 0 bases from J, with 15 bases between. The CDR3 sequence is CAWGPVGSSTDTQYF. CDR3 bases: TGTGCCTGGGGTCCAGTAGGGTCTAGCACAGATACGCAGTATTTT.

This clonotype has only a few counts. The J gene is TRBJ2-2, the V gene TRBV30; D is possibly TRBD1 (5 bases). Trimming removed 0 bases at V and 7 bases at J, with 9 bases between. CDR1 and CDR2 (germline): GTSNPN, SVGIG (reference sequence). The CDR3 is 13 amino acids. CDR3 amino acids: CAWSVREDGELFF. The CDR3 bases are TGTGCCTGGAGTGTCAGGGAAGACGGGGAGCTGTTTTTT.

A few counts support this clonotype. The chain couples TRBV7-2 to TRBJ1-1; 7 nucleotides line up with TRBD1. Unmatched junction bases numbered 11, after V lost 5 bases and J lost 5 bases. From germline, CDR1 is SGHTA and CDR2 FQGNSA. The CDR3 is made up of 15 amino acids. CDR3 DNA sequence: TGTGCCAGCAGCCTCCGAGGGGGCGCGGGAACTGAAGCTTTCTTT. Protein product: CASSLRGGAGTEAFF.

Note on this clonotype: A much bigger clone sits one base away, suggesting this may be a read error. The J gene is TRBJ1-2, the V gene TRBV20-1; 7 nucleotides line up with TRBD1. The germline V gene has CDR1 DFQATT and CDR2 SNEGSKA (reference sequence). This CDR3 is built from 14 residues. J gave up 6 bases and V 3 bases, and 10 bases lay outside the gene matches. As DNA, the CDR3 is TGCAGTGCTAGTAGGGGGCTCAGACCGGATGGCTACACCTTC. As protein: CSASRGLRPDGYTF.

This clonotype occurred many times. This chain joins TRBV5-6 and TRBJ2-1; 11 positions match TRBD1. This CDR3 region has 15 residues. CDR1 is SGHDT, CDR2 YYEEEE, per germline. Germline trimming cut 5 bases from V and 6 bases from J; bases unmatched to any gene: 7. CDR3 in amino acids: CASRGYGQGANEQFF. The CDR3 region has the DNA TGTGCCAGCAGGGGTTACGGACAGGGGGCCAATGAGCAGTTCTTC.

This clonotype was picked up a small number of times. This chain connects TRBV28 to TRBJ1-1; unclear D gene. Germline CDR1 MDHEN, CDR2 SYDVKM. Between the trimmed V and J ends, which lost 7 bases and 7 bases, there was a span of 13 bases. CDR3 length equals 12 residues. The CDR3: CASKVGSIEAFF. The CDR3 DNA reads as TGTGCCAGCAAGGTGGGCAGTATTGAAGCTTTCTTT.

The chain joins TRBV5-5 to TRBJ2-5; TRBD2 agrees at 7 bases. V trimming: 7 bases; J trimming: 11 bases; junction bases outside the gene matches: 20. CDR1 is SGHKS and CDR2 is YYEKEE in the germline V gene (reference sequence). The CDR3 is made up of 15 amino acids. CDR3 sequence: CASARGSGAYNEQYF. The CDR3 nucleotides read TGTGCCAGCGCCCGAGGGAGCGGGGCCTACAATGAGCAGTACTTC. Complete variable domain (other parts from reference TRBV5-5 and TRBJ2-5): DAGVTQSPTHLIKTRGQQVTLRCSPISGHKSVSWYQQVLGQGPQFIFQYYEKEERGRGNFPDRFSARQFPNYSSELNVNALLLGDSALYLCASARGSGAYNEQYFGPGTRLLVL.

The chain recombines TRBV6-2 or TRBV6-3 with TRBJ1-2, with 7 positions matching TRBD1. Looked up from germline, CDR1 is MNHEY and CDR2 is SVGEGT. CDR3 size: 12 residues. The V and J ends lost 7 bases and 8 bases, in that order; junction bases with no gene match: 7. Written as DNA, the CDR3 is TGTGCCAGCATCACAGGGGCAGGCGGCTACACCTTC. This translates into CASITGAGGYTF.

The CDR3 nucleotides read TGTGCCAGCAGCCAGTCGGGACAGCAGAACACTGAAGCTTTCTTT. Amino acid sequence: CASSQSGQQNTEAFF. The chain combines TRBV3-1 with TRBJ1-1; 7 positions agree with TRBD1. The junction had 5 bases not matched to a gene; V was cut back by 3 bases and J by 1 base. Germline-derived CDR1 and CDR2 are LGHDT and YNNKEL (reference sequence). This CDR3 spans 15 amino acids.

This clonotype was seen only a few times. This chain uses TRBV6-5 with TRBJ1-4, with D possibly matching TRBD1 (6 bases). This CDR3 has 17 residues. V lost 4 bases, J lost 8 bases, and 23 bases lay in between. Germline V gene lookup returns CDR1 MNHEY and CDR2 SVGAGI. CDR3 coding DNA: TGTGCCAGCAGTTCCTCAGGGGTTTTCGCCCCTAGAGAAAAACTGTTTTTT. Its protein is CASSSSGVFAPREKLFF.

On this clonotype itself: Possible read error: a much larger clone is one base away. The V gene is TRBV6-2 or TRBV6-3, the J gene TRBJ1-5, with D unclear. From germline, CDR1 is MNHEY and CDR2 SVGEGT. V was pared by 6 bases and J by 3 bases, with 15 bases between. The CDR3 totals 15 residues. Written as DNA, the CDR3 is TGTGCCAGCAGCCCGTGTGGGGTGGACAATCAGCCCCAGCATTTT. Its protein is CASSPCGVDNQPQHF.

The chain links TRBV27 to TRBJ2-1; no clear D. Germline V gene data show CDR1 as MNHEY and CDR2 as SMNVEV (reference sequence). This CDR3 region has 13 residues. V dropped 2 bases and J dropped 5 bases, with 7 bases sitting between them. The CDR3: CASSLIRDNEQFF. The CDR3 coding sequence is TGTGCCAGCAGTTTAATCCGCGACAATGAGCAGTTCTTC.